Included here is one TCR beta chain sequence, with context. Its antigen is currently unknown. Germline assignment: CDR1 KGHSH and CDR2 LQKENI. The CDR3 contains 12 residues. Trimming stripped 6 bases from V and 6 bases from J, with 11 bases between. Here immunoSEQ multiplex PCR was the method, and the copy in TCRdb shows in-frame clones only, minus some. The sample contains 70,000 to 80,000 clones, around 90% of which appear only once. The data were taken from a study of graft-versus-host responses after intestinal transplantation. This sample comprised unstimulated CD8+ T cells sorted from spleen or lymph node cells, obtained before intestinal transplant. The rearrangement uses TRBV18 and TRBJ1-2; D uncertain. The origin of this receptor is a human donor who received an intestinal transplant. CDR3 DNA sequence: TGTGCCAGCTCCCCGGTTGGAGATGGCTACACCTTC. The encoded protein is CASSPVGDGYTF.